These T cell receptor beta chains were read from a single sample in a study of blood T cell repertoires in COVID-19. The data were produced by immunoSEQ multiplex PCR, yet TCRdb's version contains in-frame clones alone and is incomplete. The sample gives 180,000 or so clones, 60% to 85% of which show up once; 8.6% is in the top ten. Sequencing input: peripheral blood. The receptors come from a woman aged 50 to 60 with active or convalescent COVID-19. CDR3s include the opening cysteine and the closing phenylalanine or tryptophan. Fields, in order: clone size, D gene, J gene, V gene, CDR3 protein, CDR3 DNA. A D gene is named only where the DNA matches it firmly. Clone size is shown for a subset of rows, as once, few, many or a class of expanded clone.

once,TRBD1,TRBJ1-1,TRBV6-6,CASSPNRGNTEAFF,TGTGCCAGCAGTCCCAACAGGGGAAACACTGAAGCTTTCTTT
.,.,TRBJ1-1,TRBV10-1,CASSPRVDESNTEAFF,TGCGCCAGCAGCCCTCGGGTCGACGAATCGAACACTGAAGCTTTCTTT
.,TRBD2,TRBJ2-1,TRBV19,CASSRTGGAYNEQFF,TGTGCCAGTAGTAGAACGGGAGGGGCCTACAATGAGCAGTTCTTC
.,TRBD2,TRBJ2-3,TRBV7-2,CASSSNPPSGGATDTQYF,TGTGCCAGCAGTTCCAACCCTCCTAGCGGGGGGGCAACAGATACGCAGTATTTT
.,.,TRBJ2-7,TRBV25-1,CASSEGQGGQYF,TGTGCCAGCAGTGAAGGGCAGGGCGGACAGTACTTC
.,.,TRBJ1-6,TRBV5-1,CASSFESSYNSPLHF,TGCGCCAGCAGCTTCGAGAGCTCCTATAATTCACCCCTCCACTTT
.,TRBD2,TRBJ2-3,TRBV3-1/TRBV3-2,CASSPGASGGDTQYF,TGTGCCAGCAGCCCGGGGGCTAGCGGGGGAGATACGCAGTATTTT
few,.,TRBJ1-2,TRBV6-2/TRBV6-3,CASSSLGDYGYTF,TGTGCCAGCAGTTCCTTAGGAGACTATGGCTACACCTTC
.,.,TRBJ2-1,TRBV18,CASSPRAGNDEQFF,TGTGCCAGCTCACCTAGGGCGGGAAATGATGAGCAGTTCTTC
.,TRBD1,TRBJ1-4,TRBV5-1,CASSLEGQGEEKLFF,TGCGCCAGCAGCTTGGAGGGACAGGGGGAGGAAAAACTGTTTTTT
.,.,TRBJ1-1,TRBV6-5,CASTPRGSREAFF,TGTGCCAGCACCCCCAGAGGGTCTCGTGAAGCTTTCTTT
.,.,TRBJ2-2,TRBV7-2,CASSLLGANTGELFF,TGTGCCAGCAGCTTACTCGGGGCGAACACCGGGGAGCTGTTTTTT
once,.,TRBJ1-2,TRBV3-1/TRBV3-2,CASSQAGAYGYTF,TGTGCCAGCAGCCAAGCAGGGGCCTATGGCTACACCTTC
once,.,TRBJ1-5,TRBV2,CASSESGGSNQPQHF,TGTGCCAGCAGTGAAAGCGGGGGGAGCAATCAGCCCCAGCATTTT
.,.,TRBJ1-6,TRBV30,CAWSNGYSSPLHF,TGTGCCTGGAGTAATGGGTACAGTTCACCCCTCCACTTT
.,TRBD1,TRBJ2-2,TRBV5-1,CASSIGRTGVVGELFF,TGCGCCAGCAGCATTGGGAGGACAGGGGTTGTCGGGGAGCTGTTTTTT
.,.,TRBJ2-5,TRBV7-9,CASSLVAGEETQYF,TGTGCCAGCAGCTTAGTAGCCGGGGAGGAGACCCAGTACTTC
.,.,TRBJ1-2,TRBV4-3,CASSQDQGQWGYTF,TGCGCCAGCAGCCAAGATCAGGGGCAGTGGGGCTACACCTTC
.,TRBD1,TRBJ1-5,TRBV19,CASSGTGGNQPQHF,TGTGCCAGTAGTGGGACAGGGGGTAATCAGCCCCAGCATTTT
.,TRBD1,TRBJ2-7,TRBV5-1,CASSLQGAHEQYF,TGCGCCAGCAGCTTGCAGGGGGCCCACGAGCAGTACTTC
.,TRBD1,TRBJ2-7,TRBV19,CASSITGGSYEQYF,TGTGCCAGTAGTATTACAGGGGGGTCCTACGAGCAGTACTTC
.,TRBD2,TRBJ2-2,TRBV7-2,CASSQAGVSTGELFF,TGTGCCAGCAGCCAAGCGGGAGTTAGCACCGGGGAGCTGTTTTTT
.,TRBD2,TRBJ2-7,TRBV28,CASSYGTSGSYEQYF,TGTGCCAGCAGTTACGGGACTAGCGGGAGCTACGAGCAGTACTTC
.,.,TRBJ2-6,TRBV30,CACLPFQVSGANVLTF,TGTGCCTGCCTCCCATTCCAGGTCTCTGGGGCCAACGTCCTGACTTTC
.,.,TRBJ1-2,TRBV14,CASSQSRNGYTF,TGTGCCAGCAGCCAGAGCCGTAATGGCTACACCTTC
.,TRBD1,TRBJ1-2,TRBV24-1,CATGDRGSNYGYTF,TGTGCCACCGGGGACAGGGGGTCTAACTATGGCTACACCTTC
few,.,TRBJ1-2,TRBV6-4,CASSGALSQGEYYGYTF,TGTGCCAGCAGTGGGGCCCTTTCACAGGGAGAGTACTATGGCTACACCTTC
once,.,TRBJ1-2,TRBV3-1/TRBV3-2,CASSLLLSGDRADLYGYTF,TGTGCCAGCAGCCTCCTACTCTCAGGGGATCGGGCCGACCTCTATGGCTACACCTTC
few,TRBD1,TRBJ1-3,TRBV30,CAWSEGQGTKTGNTIYF,TGTGCCTGGAGTGAGGGACAGGGGACGAAAACGGGAAACACCATATATTTT
.,.,TRBJ1-6,TRBV2,CASSVTGNSPLHF,TGTGCCAGCAGTGTAACAGGGAATTCACCCCTCCACTTT
.,.,TRBJ1-2,TRBV19,CASSGYRVVGYTF,TGTGCCAGTAGCGGTTACAGGGTCGTCGGCTACACCTTC
.,.,TRBJ2-5,TRBV6-2/TRBV6-3,CASSRTEETQYF,TGTGCCAGCAGCCGGACAGAAGAGACCCAGTACTTC
.,.,TRBJ1-6,TRBV2,CASSGGSYNSPLHF,TGTGCCAGCAGTGGGGGCAGCTATAATTCACCCCTCCACTTT
many,TRBD2,TRBJ2-3,TRBV9,CASSSRTSSTDTQYF,TGTGCCAGCAGCTCCCGGACTAGCAGCACAGATACGCAGTATTTT
.,.,TRBJ1-4,TRBV6-5,CASADQGRGEKLFF,TGTGCCAGCGCGGACCAGGGGAGGGGCGAAAAACTGTTTTTT
.,.,TRBJ1-1,TRBV2,CASKGDTTYTEAFF,TGTGCCAGCAAGGGAGACACCACTTACACTGAAGCTTTCTTT
.,.,TRBJ2-7,TRBV27,CASSTNKFGSPYEQYF,TGTGCCAGCAGCACGAATAAGTTCGGGTCCCCCTACGAGCAGTACTTC
.,TRBD1,TRBJ1-4,TRBV9,CASSVPGGGEKLFF,TGTGCCAGCAGCGTACCAGGGGGCGGGGAAAAACTGTTTTTT
.,.,TRBJ2-3,TRBV6-2/TRBV6-3,CASSYLWESGRSTDTQYF,TGTGCCAGCAGTTACTTGTGGGAGTCGGGCCGGAGCACAGATACGCAGTATTTT
.,.,TRBJ1-1,TRBV28,CASSLGRQAEAFF,TGTGCCAGCAGTCTCGGACGACAGGCCGAAGCTTTCTTT
.,TRBD1,TRBJ1-1,TRBV4-3,CASSQTGTGNTEAFF,TGCGCCAGCAGCCAAACCGGGACAGGGAACACTGAAGCTTTCTTT
.,TRBD2,TRBJ2-3,TRBV2,CASSGQASGSKNTQYF,TGTGCCAGCAGTGGCCAGGCTAGCGGGAGTAAGAATACGCAGTATTTT
.,TRBD1,TRBJ1-1,TRBV7-2,CASSLVPMTGIMNTEAFF,TGTGCCAGCAGCTTAGTCCCCATGACAGGGATAATGAACACTGAAGCTTTCTTT
once,.,TRBJ2-7,TRBV7-9,CASSLLPRASSYEQYF,TGTGCCAGCAGCTTACTTCCCAGGGCAAGCTCCTACGAGCAGTACTTC
.,.,TRBJ2-3,TRBV30,CAWSVFVTDTQYF,TGTGCCTGGAGTGTATTCGTCACAGATACGCAGTATTTT
.,.,TRBJ2-7,TRBV13,CASSPPLSSYEQYF,TGTGCCAGCAGCCCTCCCCTTAGCTCCTACGAGCAGTACTTC
.,.,TRBJ1-1,TRBV7-8,CASSPTSTEAFF,TGTGCCAGCAGCCCCACAAGTACTGAAGCTTTCTTT
.,.,TRBJ2-7,TRBV5-1,CASSPGRTEEEQYF,TGCGCCAGCAGCCCCGGGAGGACAGAAGAAGAGCAGTACTTC
.,.,TRBJ1-2,TRBV5-1,CASSSREAYGYTF,TGCGCCAGCAGCTCTCGGGAGGCCTATGGCTACACCTTC
.,TRBD2,TRBJ2-3,TRBV4-3,CASSQVPAGIEDTQYF,TGCGCCAGCAGCCAAGTCCCAGCGGGAATAGAAGATACGCAGTATTTT
.,TRBD2,TRBJ2-1,TRBV7-7,CASSRGLAGSYNEQFF,TGTGCCAGCAGCAGAGGACTAGCGGGGTCCTACAATGAGCAGTTCTTC
.,.,TRBJ1-5,TRBV3-1/TRBV3-2,CASSQGRGKNQPQHF,TGTGCCAGCAGCCAAGGTCGGGGGAAGAATCAGCCCCAGCATTTT
.,TRBD2,TRBJ2-2,TRBV4-2,CASSLQPGTSYTGELFF,TGTGCCAGCAGCCTCCAACCCGGGACTAGCTACACCGGGGAGCTGTTTTTT
.,TRBD2,TRBJ2-6,TRBV18,CASSPGTSGASGANVLTF,TGTGCCAGCTCACCTGGGACTAGCGGGGCTTCTGGGGCCAACGTCCTGACTTTC
once,.,TRBJ1-1,TRBV11-2,CASSKTVNTEAFF,TGTGCCAGCAGCAAAACGGTGAACACTGAAGCTTTCTTT
few,.,TRBJ1-1,TRBV16,CASSPRTRTTEAFF,TGTGCCAGCAGCCCCCGGACAAGGACCACTGAAGCTTTCTTT
.,.,TRBJ1-2,TRBV30,CAWGQNYGYTF,TGTGCCTGGGGACAGAACTATGGCTACACCTTC